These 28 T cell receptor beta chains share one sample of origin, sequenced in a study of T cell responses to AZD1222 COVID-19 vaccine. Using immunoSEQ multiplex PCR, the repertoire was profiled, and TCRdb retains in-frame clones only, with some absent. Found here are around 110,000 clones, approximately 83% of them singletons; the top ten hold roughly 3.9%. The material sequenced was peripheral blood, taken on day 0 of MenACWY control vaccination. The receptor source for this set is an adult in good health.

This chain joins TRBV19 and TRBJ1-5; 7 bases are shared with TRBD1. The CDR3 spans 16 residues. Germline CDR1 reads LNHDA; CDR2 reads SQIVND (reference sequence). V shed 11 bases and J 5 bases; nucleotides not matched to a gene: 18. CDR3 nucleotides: TGTGCCTCACGCCCGGGGGGACAGAGGATGGATCAGCCCCAGCATTTT. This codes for CASRPGGQRMDQPQHF. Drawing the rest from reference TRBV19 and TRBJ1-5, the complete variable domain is DGGITQSPKYLFRKEGQNVTLSCEQNLNHDAMYWYRQDPGQGLRLIYYSQIVNDFQKGDIAEGYSVSREKKESFPLTVTSAQKNPTAFYLCASRPGGQRMDQPQHFGDGTRLSIL.

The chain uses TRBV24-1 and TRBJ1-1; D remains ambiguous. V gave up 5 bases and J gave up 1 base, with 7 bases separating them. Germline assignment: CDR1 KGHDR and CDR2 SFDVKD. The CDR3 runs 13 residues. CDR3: CATSAVGNTEAFF. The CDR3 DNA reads TGTGCCACCAGTGCCGTCGGGAACACTGAAGCTTTCTTT.

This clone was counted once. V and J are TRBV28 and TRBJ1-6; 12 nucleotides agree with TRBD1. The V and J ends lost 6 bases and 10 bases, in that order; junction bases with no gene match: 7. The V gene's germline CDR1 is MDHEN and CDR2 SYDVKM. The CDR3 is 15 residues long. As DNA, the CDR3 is TGTGCCAGCAGGGGGACAGGGGGCGCGACCTCACCCCTCCACTTT. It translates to CASRGTGGATSPLHF.

As DNA, the CDR3 is TGTGCCAGCAGTCTAGAAAGGCCCTCCCATGAGCAGTTCTTC. This gives the protein CASSLERPSHEQFF. The rearrangement joins TRBV27 to TRBJ2-1, with D unresolved. V was shortened by 5 bases and J by 8 bases, with 16 bases between the two germline ends. Germline CDR1 and CDR2: MNHEY and SMNVEV (reference sequence). The CDR3 is 14 amino acids.

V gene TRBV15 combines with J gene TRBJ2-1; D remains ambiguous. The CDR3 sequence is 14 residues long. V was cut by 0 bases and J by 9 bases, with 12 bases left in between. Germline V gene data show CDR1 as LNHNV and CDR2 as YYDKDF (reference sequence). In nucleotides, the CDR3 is TGTGCCACCAGCAGAGATCGCGACATTGGTGAGCAGTTCTTC. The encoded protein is CATSRDRDIGEQFF.

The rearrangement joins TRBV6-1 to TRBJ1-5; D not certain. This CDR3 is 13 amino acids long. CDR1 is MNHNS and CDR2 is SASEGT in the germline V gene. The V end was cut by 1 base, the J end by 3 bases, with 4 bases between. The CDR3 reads CASSEVLNQPQHF. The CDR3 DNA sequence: TGTGCCAGCAGTGAAGTACTCAATCAGCCCCAGCATTTT.

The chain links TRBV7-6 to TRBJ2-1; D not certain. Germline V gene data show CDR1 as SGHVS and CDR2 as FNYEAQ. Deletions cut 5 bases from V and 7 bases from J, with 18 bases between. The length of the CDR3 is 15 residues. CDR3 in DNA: TGTGCCAGCAGCCCTGGTCCCTCCCGGTCTAATGAGCAGTTCTTC. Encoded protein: CASSPGPSRSNEQFF.

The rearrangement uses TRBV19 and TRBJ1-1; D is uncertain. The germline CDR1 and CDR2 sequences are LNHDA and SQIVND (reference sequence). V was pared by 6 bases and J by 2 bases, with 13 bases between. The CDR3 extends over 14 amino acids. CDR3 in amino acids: CASSSPGENTEAFF. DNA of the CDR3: TGTGCCAGTAGCTCCCCCGGGGAAAACACTGAAGCTTTCTTT.

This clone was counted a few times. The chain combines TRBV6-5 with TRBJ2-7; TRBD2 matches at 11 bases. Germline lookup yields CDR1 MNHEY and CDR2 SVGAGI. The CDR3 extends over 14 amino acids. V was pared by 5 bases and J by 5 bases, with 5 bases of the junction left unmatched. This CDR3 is CASSIAGGPHEQYF. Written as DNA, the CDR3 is TGTGCCAGCAGTATAGCGGGGGGGCCCCACGAGCAGTACTTC.

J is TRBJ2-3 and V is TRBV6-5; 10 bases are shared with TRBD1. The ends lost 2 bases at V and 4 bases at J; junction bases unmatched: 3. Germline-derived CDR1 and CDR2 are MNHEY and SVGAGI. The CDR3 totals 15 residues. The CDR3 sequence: CASSYGTGASDTQYF. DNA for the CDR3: TGTGCCAGCAGTTACGGGACAGGGGCATCAGATACGCAGTATTTT.

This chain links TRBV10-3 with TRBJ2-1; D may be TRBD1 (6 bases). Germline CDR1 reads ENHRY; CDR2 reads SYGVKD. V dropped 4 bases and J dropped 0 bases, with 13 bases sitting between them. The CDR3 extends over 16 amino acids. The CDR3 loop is CAISGRDTLSYNEQFF. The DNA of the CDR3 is TGTGCCATCAGTGGCCGGGACACACTCTCCTACAATGAGCAGTTCTTC.

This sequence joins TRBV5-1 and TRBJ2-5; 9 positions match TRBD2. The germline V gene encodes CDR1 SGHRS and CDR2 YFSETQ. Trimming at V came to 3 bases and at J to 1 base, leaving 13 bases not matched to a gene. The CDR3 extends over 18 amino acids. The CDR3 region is CASSSGERLAGIQETQYF. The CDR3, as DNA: TGCGCCAGCAGCTCCGGGGAGAGGCTAGCGGGGATCCAAGAGACCCAGTACTTC.

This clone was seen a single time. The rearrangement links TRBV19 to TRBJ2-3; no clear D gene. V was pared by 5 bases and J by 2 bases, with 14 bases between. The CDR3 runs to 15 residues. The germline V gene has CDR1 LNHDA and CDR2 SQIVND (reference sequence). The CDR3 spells CASSPLDLDTDTQYF. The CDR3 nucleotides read TGTGCCAGTAGTCCCCTGGATCTAGACACAGATACGCAGTATTTT.

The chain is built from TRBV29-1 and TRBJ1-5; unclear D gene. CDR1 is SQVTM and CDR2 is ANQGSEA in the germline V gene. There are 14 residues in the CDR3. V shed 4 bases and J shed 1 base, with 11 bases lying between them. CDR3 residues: CSVALAGSNQPQHF. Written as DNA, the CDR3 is TGCAGCGTTGCTTTGGCAGGAAGCAATCAGCCCCAGCATTTT. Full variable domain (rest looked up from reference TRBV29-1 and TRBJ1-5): SAVISQKPSRDICQRGTSLTIQCQVDSQVTMMFWYRQQPGQSLTLIATANQGSEATYESGFVIDKFPISRPNLTFSTLTVSNMSPEDSSIYLCSVALAGSNQPQHFGDGTRLSIL.

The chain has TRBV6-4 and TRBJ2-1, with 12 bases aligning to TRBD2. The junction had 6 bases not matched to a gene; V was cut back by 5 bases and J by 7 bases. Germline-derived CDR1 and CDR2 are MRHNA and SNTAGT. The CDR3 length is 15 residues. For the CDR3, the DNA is TGTGCCAGCAGTACTAGCGGGGGGACAGGAAATGAGCAGTTCTTC. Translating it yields CASSTSGGTGNEQFF.

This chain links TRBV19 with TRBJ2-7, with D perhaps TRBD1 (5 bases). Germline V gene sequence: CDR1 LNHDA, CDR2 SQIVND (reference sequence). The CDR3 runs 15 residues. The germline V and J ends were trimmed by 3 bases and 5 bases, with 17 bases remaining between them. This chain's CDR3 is CASSIVALTVHEQYF. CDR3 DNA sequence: TGTGCCAGTAGTATTGTGGCACTGACAGTCCACGAGCAGTACTTC.

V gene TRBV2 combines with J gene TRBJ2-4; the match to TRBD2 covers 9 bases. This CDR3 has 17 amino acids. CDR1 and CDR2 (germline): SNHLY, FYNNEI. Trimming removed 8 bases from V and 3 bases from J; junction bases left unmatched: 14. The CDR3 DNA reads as TGTGCCAGCTCGTATGAGGCTAGCGGGGTAGGCAAAAACATTCAGTACTTC. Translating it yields CASSYEASGVGKNIQYF.

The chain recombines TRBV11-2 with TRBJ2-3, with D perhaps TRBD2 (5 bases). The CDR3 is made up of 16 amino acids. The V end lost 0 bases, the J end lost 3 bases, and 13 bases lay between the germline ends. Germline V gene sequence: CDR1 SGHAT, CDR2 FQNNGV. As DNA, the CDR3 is TGTGCCAGCAGCTTAGATCGGGTCGGGATTACAGATACGCAGTATTTT. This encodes CASSLDRVGITDTQYF.

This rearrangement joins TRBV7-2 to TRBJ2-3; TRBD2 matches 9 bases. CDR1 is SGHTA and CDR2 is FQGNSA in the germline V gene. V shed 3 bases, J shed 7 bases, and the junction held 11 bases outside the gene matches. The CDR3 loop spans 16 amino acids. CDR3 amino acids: CASSFGGGAGLNTQYF. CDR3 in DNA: TGTGCCAGCAGCTTTGGCGGGGGGGCGGGATTGAATACGCAGTATTTT.

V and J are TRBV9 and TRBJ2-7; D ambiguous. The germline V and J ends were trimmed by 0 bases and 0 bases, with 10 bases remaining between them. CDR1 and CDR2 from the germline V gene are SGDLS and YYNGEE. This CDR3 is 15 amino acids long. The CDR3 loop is CASSVDLGRSYEQYF. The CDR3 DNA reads TGTGCCAGCAGCGTAGACCTGGGCCGCTCCTACGAGCAGTACTTC.

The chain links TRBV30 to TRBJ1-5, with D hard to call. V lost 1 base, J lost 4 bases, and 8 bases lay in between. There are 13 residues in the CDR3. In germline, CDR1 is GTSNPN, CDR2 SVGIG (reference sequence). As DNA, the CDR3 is TGTGCCTGGAGTGGGAGGTATAATCAGCCCCAGCATTTT. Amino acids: CAWSGRYNQPQHF.

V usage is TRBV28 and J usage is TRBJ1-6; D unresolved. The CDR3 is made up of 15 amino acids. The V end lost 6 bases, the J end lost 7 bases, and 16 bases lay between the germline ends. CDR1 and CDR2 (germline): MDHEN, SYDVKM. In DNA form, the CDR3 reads TGTGCCAGCAGCAGGTCGCAGCCGGGGAATTCACCCCTCCACTTT. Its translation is CASSRSQPGNSPLHF.

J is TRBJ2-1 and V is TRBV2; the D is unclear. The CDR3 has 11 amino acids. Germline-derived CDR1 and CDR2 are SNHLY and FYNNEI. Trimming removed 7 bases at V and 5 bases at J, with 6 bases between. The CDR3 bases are TGTGCCAGCAATCGTAACAATGAGCAGTTCTTC. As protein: CASNRNNEQFF. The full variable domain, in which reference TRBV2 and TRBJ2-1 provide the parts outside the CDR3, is EPEVTQTPSHQVTQMGQEVILRCVPISNHLYFYWYRQILGQKVEFLVSFYNNEISEKSEIFDDQFSVERPDGSNFTLKIRSTKLEDSAMYFCASNRNNEQFFGPGTRLTVL.

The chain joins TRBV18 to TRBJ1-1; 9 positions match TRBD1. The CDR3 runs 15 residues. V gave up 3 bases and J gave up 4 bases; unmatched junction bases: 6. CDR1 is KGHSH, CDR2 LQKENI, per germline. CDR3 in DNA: TGTGCCAGCTCACCCTCGGCGGACAGGGGCACTGAAGCTTTCTTT. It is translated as CASSPSADRGTEAFF.

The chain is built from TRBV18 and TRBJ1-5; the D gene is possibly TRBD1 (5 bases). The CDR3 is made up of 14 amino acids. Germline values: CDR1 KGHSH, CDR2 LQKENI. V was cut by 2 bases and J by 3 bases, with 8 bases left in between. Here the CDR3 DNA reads TGTGCCAGCTCACCAGGGGGGAACAATCAGCCCCAGCATTTT. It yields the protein CASSPGGNNQPQHF.

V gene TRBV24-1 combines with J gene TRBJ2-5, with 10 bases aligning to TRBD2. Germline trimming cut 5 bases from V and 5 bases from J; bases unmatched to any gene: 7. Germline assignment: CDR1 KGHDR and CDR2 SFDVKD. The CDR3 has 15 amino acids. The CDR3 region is CATSASGGADETQYF. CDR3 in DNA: TGTGCCACCAGTGCGAGCGGGGGGGCCGACGAGACCCAGTACTTC.

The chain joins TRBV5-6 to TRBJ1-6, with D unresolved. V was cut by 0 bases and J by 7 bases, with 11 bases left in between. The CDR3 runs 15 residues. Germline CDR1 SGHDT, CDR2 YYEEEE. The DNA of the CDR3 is TGTGCCAGCAGCTTGGAAACTTATGGGAATTCACCCCTCCACTTT. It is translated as CASSLETYGNSPLHF.

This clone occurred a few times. The CDR3 nucleotides read TGTGCCAGCAGCTATCCCCATGGCCAAGCGATTAGACAGACCCAGTACTTC. Protein sequence: CASSYPHGQAIRQTQYF. The chain links TRBV7-8 to TRBJ2-5; D uncertain. V lost 4 bases and J 6 bases, leaving 24 bases between the germline ends. Germline CDR1 is SGHVS and CDR2 is FQNEAQ. This CDR3 comprises 17 residues.